The source of this T cell receptor (beta chain) is a study of T cell responses to AZD1222 COVID-19 vaccine. Study-level information: The analysis combined second doses at about 4 or about 12 weeks. The study's findings and limits: Females made up more of the donors, who were largely white British, and clonal diversity may have come out too low. At 160-218 and 743-854, vaccine-associated CD4 TCRs were dominant, and they spanned spike. All repertoire sampling was performed exclusively after the peak T cell response.

This CDR3 is 12 amino acids long. V lost 1 base and J lost 4, with 4 bases in between. The germline V gene encodes CDR1 SNHLY and CDR2 FYNNEI. In regard to this clone: The antigen is undetermined.

Here immunoSEQ multiplex PCR was the method, and the copy in TCRdb shows in-frame clones only, minus some. This table holds about 85,000 clones, approximately 89% found once. J is TRBJ2-5 and V is TRBV2; no clear D. The sample here was peripheral blood, taken on day 0 of AZD1222 vaccination. The clonotype originates from an adult in good health. CDR3 sequence: CASSEGRETQYF. The CDR3 coding sequence is TGTGCCAGCAGTGAAGGGAGAGAGACCCAGTACTTC. The variable domain in full, completed from reference TRBV2 and TRBJ2-5, reads EPEVTQTPSHQVTQMGQEVILRCVPISNHLYFYWYRQILGQKVEFLVSFYNNEISEKSEIFDDQFSVERPDGSNFTLKIRSTKLEDSAMYFCASSEGRETQYFGPGTRLLVL.